Listed here are 5 T cell receptor beta chains from one sample, sequenced in a study of STAT5B mutations in CD4+ large granular lymphocyte leukemia. The protocol was immunoSEQ multiplex PCR, while the TCRdb copy is restricted to in-frame clones and leaves out a portion. The sample shows around 34,000 clones, roughly 85% of them seen only once. The sample taken for sequencing was CD4+ T cells from blood buffy coats. The receptors here all came from a human donor in good health.

The rearrangement uses TRBV11-3 and TRBJ1-2; D might be TRBD1 (5 bases). Looked up from germline, CDR1 is SGHNT and CDR2 is YENEEA. The CDR3 contains 12 residues. V lost 7 bases and J lost 2, with 8 bases in between. The CDR3 sequence: CASTDSNYGYTF. CDR3 DNA sequence: TGTGCCAGCACCGACAGCAACTATGGCTACACCTTC.

The chain combines TRBV6-5 with TRBJ1-2; D not certain. Trimming took 2 bases from V and 0 from J, leaving 10 bases between them. The CDR3 totals 15 residues. Germline V gene data show CDR1 as MNHEY and CDR2 as SVGAGI. This chain's CDR3 is CASSYSLFSNYGYTF. CDR3 bases: TGTGCCAGCAGTTACAGCCTCTTCTCTAACTATGGCTACACCTTC.

The chain employs TRBV10-2 and TRBJ1-5, with 7 nucleotides matching TRBD1. This CDR3 spans 13 amino acids. Germline trimming cut 6 bases from V and 6 bases from J; bases unmatched to any gene: 5. The V gene's germline CDR1 is WSHSY and CDR2 SAAADI. The CDR3 sequence: CASRTGQGQPQHF. The CDR3 DNA reads TGCGCCAGCAGGACAGGGCAAGGTCAGCCCCAGCATTTT.

This clone has only a few counts. The J gene is TRBJ2-2, the V gene TRBV6-4, with TRBD1 identical over 8 bases. Germline lookup yields CDR1 MRHNA and CDR2 SNTAGT. V trimming: 6 bases; J trimming: 4 bases; junction bases outside the gene matches: 4. The CDR3 sequence is 14 residues long. The CDR3 DNA sequence: TGTGCCAGCAGCAGGACAGGGAGCACCGGGGAGCTGTTTTTT. Protein product: CASSRTGSTGELFF.

This chain uses TRBV5-6 with TRBJ1-2, with D possibly matching TRBD1 (5 bases). V was cut by 2 bases and J by 8 bases, with 22 bases left in between. Germline V CDR1 and CDR2: SGHDT, YYEEEE. The CDR3 is 16 amino acids. CDR3 in amino acids: CASSFLGRGGGEGYTF. In nucleotides, the CDR3 is TGTGCCAGCAGCTTTCTGGGGAGGGGCGGCGGCGAGGGCTACACCTTC.